This passage covers 16 T cell receptor beta chains from one sample sequenced in a study of shared clonotypes between healthy human individuals. Measured with immunoSEQ multiplex PCR; TCRdb has only the in-frame clones, and not every one. The sample records about 330,000 clones, more than 75% being singletons. Sequenced: memory CD8+ T cells sorted from blood. As for subset: CD45RO+ cells pooled with CCR7-negative TemRA cells. The receptors originated from a man aged 18 to 30 in good health.

The V gene is TRBV11-2, the J gene TRBJ2-7; tentatively, D is TRBD1 (7 bases). V dropped 5 bases and J dropped 2 bases, with 10 bases sitting between them. Germline V lookup: CDR1 SGHAT, CDR2 FQNNGV. This CDR3 is built from 13 residues. The DNA for the CDR3 is TGTGCCAGCAGCGCGGGACAGACCTACGAGCAGTACTTC. Translation gives CASSAGQTYEQYF.

The chain uses TRBV20-1 and TRBJ2-5; no definite D call. The CDR3 has 11 residues. V was cut by 6 bases and J by 5 bases, with 10 bases left in between. Germline V CDR1 and CDR2: DFQATT, SNEGSKA (reference sequence). For the CDR3, the DNA is TGCAGTGCCTTAGTTTGGGAGACCCAGTACTTC. As protein: CSALVWETQYF.

This clone was recorded only once. This chain joins TRBV27 and TRBJ2-3; D is perhaps TRBD2 (5 bases). Germline loops: CDR1 MNHEY, CDR2 SMNVEV (reference sequence). Trimming removed 3 bases from V and 4 bases from J, with 11 bases in between. This CDR3 has 14 residues. CDR3 region: CASSLRLAADTQYF. As DNA, the CDR3 is TGTGCCAGCAGTTTGAGGCTAGCAGCAGATACGCAGTATTTT.

The rearrangement links TRBV25-1 to TRBJ1-4; a weak D match, TRBD1 (5 bases). The V gene lost 4 bases and the J gene lost 6 bases, with 15 bases spanning the gap. Germline V lookup: CDR1 MGHDK, CDR2 SYGVNS. The CDR3 has 15 residues. The CDR3 is CASSASGSPDEKLFF. CDR3 bases: TGTGCCAGCAGTGCCTCAGGGAGCCCAGATGAAAAACTGTTTTTT.

The gene calls are TRBV7-2 and TRBJ1-2; 7 nucleotides align to TRBD1. From germline, CDR1 is SGHTA and CDR2 FQGNSA. The CDR3 has 16 residues. Unmatched junction bases numbered 16, after V lost 6 bases and J lost 6 bases. CDR3 bases: TGTGCCAGCAGATCCTTCGTCTCCGGGACAGACCATGGCTACACCTTC. Its protein product is CASRSFVSGTDHGYTF.

V usage is TRBV7-9 and J usage is TRBJ2-1; TRBD2 aligns across 10 bases. The CDR3 is 17 residues long. V lost 3 bases to trimming and J lost 0 bases; unmatched junction nucleotides: 5. Germline V gene sequence: CDR1 SEHNR, CDR2 FQNEAQ (reference sequence). This chain's CDR3 is CASSFPTSGDSYNEQFF. CDR3 sequence (DNA): TGTGCCAGCAGCTTCCCCACTAGCGGGGACTCCTACAATGAGCAGTTCTTC.

This chain uses TRBV10-3 with TRBJ2-3, with TRBD1 matching 9 bases. The CDR3 runs to 16 residues. CDR1 and CDR2 (germline): ENHRY, SYGVKD. J lost 5 bases, V lost 2 bases, and 8 bases had no gene match. The CDR3 spells CAISERTGGSGDTQYF. CDR3 in DNA: TGTGCCATCAGTGAGAGAACAGGGGGCTCGGGAGATACGCAGTATTTT.

The DNA for the CDR3 is TGCGCCAGCAGCCAAGATCTGTCAGGGGTACTCTCCTACGAGCAGTACTTC. Translation: CASSQDLSGVLSYEQYF. The chain employs TRBV4-1 and TRBJ2-7; possible D gene TRBD1, 6 bases. V lost 0 bases, J lost 0 bases, and 15 bases lay in between. This CDR3 has 17 residues. Per germline, CDR1 MGHRA and CDR2 YSYEKL.

This chain connects TRBV7-8 to TRBJ2-2, with TRBD1 as a possible D gene (6 bases). Germline V gene sequence: CDR1 SGHVS, CDR2 FQNEAQ. CDR3 length: 19 amino acids. V lost 5 bases and J lost 0, with 22 bases in between. The CDR3 nucleotides read TGTGCCAGCAGCCCTTTTTACGACAGGAGCCAACCGAACACCGGGGAGCTGTTTTTT. Protein: CASSPFYDRSQPNTGELFF.

This chain links TRBV18 with TRBJ1-6, with 10 bases matching TRBD1. The CDR3 length is 16 residues. Germline trimming cut 3 bases from V and 9 bases from J; bases unmatched to any gene: 8. CDR1 is KGHSH, CDR2 LQKENI, per germline. The CDR3 loop is CASSPSRDRGGSPLHF. CDR3 in DNA: TGTGCCAGCTCACCCAGCCGGGACAGGGGCGGTTCACCCCTCCACTTT.

The chain is built from TRBV13 and TRBJ2-2; TRBD2 might be the D (6 bases). Germline-derived CDR1 and CDR2 are PRHDT and FYEKMQ (reference sequence). The V end was cut by 4 bases, the J end by 3 bases, with 12 bases between. The length of the CDR3 is 15 residues. The CDR3 nucleotides read TGTGCCAGCAGCTGGAGGGAGAGGGACACCGGGGAGCTGTTTTTT. As protein: CASSWRERDTGELFF.

The CDR3: CGTEGTGSDPSNTGELFF. The CDR3 coding sequence is TGTGGTACCGAAGGGACGGGCAGCGACCCTTCGAACACCGGGGAGCTGTTTTTT. The chain carries TRBV28 and TRBJ2-2; possibly TRBD1 or TRBD2 for D (5 bases each). CDR3 length equals 18 residues. The germline V gene has CDR1 MDHEN and CDR2 SYDVKM.

CDR3 nucleotides: TGTGCCAGCAGCTCCTTCCCCGAGACCCAGTACTTC. It encodes CASSSFPETQYF. The chain carries TRBV5-8 and TRBJ2-5; D is unclear. The CDR3 contains 12 residues. Germline assignment: CDR1 SGHTS and CDR2 YDEGEE. V was clipped by 3 bases and J by 5 bases, with 8 bases between them.

This sequence joins TRBV7-6 and TRBJ1-1, with 7 nucleotides matching TRBD1. The CDR3 loop spans 14 amino acids. Germline V CDR1 and CDR2: SGHVS, FNYEAQ. Trimming took 5 bases from V and 3 from J; bases not matched to a gene: 6. In DNA, the CDR3 is TGTGCCAGCAGCCTAACACAGGGGTACACTGAAGCTTTCTTT. It specifies CASSLTQGYTEAFF.

The genes are TRBV7-9 and TRBJ2-7; D uncertain. The V end lost 5 bases, the J end lost 5 bases, and 16 bases lay between the germline ends. The CDR3 has 14 amino acids. CDR1 is SEHNR and CDR2 is FQNEAQ in the germline V gene (reference sequence). The DNA for the CDR3 is TGTGCCAGCAGCCGTAACCCCCTTGAGAACGAGCAGTACTTC. Amino acid sequence: CASSRNPLENEQYF.

This sequence joins TRBV13 and TRBJ1-1; D call uncertain. Germline V gene sequence: CDR1 PRHDT, CDR2 FYEKMQ (reference sequence). V was pared by 3 bases and J by 7 bases, with 18 bases between. The CDR3 sequence is 15 residues long. The DNA for the CDR3 is TGTGCCAGCAGCTTGCCCTTTCGGGGAGACGGTGAAGCTTTCTTT. The encoded protein is CASSLPFRGDGEAFF.